The 26 T cell receptor beta chains presented below share a single source sample, sequenced in a study of T cells in Graves' hyperthyroidism and ophthalmopathy. TCR beta CDR3 sequences were amplified from RNA transcripts. The TCR CDR3 was amplified in a first-round RT-PCR using the HTBI primer set. Via MiXCR, TCRdb re-called the multiplex PCR reads, giving one row per CDR3 protein. The sample includes approximately 600,000 distinct CDR3 sequences, approximately 14% of them seen just once. Sequencing was done on a sample of blood. The receptors here all came from a young woman with Graves' hyperthyroidism that later progressed to Graves' ophthalmopathy.

This clonotype came up many times. The J gene is TRBJ2-7, the V gene TRBV20-1; TRBD1 is a possible D gene (5 bases). V was shortened by 5 bases and J by 2 bases, with 10 bases between the two germline ends. The germline CDR1 and CDR2 sequences are DFQATT and SNEGSKA (reference sequence). The length of the CDR3 is 12 residues. This chain's CDR3 is CSAQGRAYEQYF. The DNA for the CDR3 is TGCAGTGCTCAGGGCCGAGCCTACGAGCAGTACTTC.

Ten or more counts support this clonotype. This chain joins TRBV20-1 and TRBJ2-2; 7 bases align to TRBD1. Germline-derived CDR1 and CDR2 are DFQATT and SNEGSKA (reference sequence). V trimming: 2 bases; J trimming: 2 bases; junction bases outside the gene matches: 17. The CDR3 loop spans 19 amino acids. The CDR3 sequence is CSARLVKSGTAINTGELFF. The CDR3 DNA reads as TGCAGTGCTAGATTAGTTAAGTCGGGGACAGCGATTAACACCGGGGAGCTGTTTTTT.

This clonotype was detected ten times or more. This rearrangement joins TRBV6-1 to TRBJ1-2; D not resolved. From germline, CDR1 is MNHNS and CDR2 SASEGT. The V and J ends lost 8 bases and 7 bases respectively, with 17 bases between them. The CDR3 runs to 13 residues. CDR3 DNA sequence: TGTGCCAGCGCCCCCGGTCCGGCGGGTGGCTACACCTTC. It codes for CASAPGPAGGYTF.

In regard to this clonotype: One base away lies a much larger clone, so this may be a sequencing read error. CDR3 DNA: TGTGCCAGCAGCTTGCACGACGAGCAGTACTTC. It yields the protein CASSLHDEQYF. This rearrangement joins TRBV5-8 to TRBJ2-7; D is uncertain. Trimming cost V 1 base and J 5 bases, with 4 bases left between them. The CDR3 covers 11 residues. Germline CDR1 SGHTS, CDR2 YDEGEE.

CDR3 region: CASSLAKDGANEQYF. CDR3 bases: TGTGCCAGCAGTTTAGCAAAGGACGGTGCCAATGAGCAGTACTTC. The chain joins TRBV12-3 or TRBV12-4 to TRBJ2-1; D is ambiguous. TRBJ2-7 matches the DNA end more closely, so the J call is doubtful. This CDR3 is 15 amino acids long.

The chain has TRBV9 and TRBJ2-1; D not resolved. The CDR3 is made up of 15 amino acids. The V gene's germline CDR1 is SGDLS and CDR2 YYNGEE. V lost 2 bases and J 0 bases, leaving 9 bases between the germline ends. CDR3 residues: CASSVSRSSYNEQFF. The CDR3 DNA reads TGTGCCAGCAGCGTTAGTAGAAGCTCCTACAATGAGCAGTTCTTC.

CDR3 protein: CASNDLAVMGTEAFF. DNA of the CDR3: TGTGCCAGCAATGACCTAGCGGTAATGGGGACTGAAGCTTTCTTT. The chain uses TRBV6-1 and TRBJ1-1; D remains ambiguous. Per the germline V gene, CDR1 is MNHNS and CDR2 is SASEGT. The V end lost 7 bases, the J end lost 5 bases, and 20 bases lay between the germline ends. The CDR3 has 15 residues.

There are a few counts of this clonotype. This chain uses TRBV6-1 with TRBJ1-2; D is ambiguous. Deletions cut 3 bases from V and 10 bases from J, with 18 bases between. The germline CDR1 and CDR2 sequences are MNHNS and SASEGT. The CDR3 length is 14 residues. CDR3 loop: CASSDRSGEDDYTF. The CDR3 DNA follows: TGTGCCAGCAGTGATCGGAGTGGGGAGGATGACTACACCTTC.

This chain uses TRBV20-1 with TRBJ2-5; 12 bases are a match to TRBD2. Germline-derived CDR1 and CDR2 are DFQATT and SNEGSKA (reference sequence). The CDR3 covers 14 residues. The trim removed 8 bases at V and 2 bases at J, leaving 6 bases unmatched. CDR3 DNA sequence: TGCAGTTGTGCTAGCGGGAGGGAACAAGAGACCCAGTACTTC. This gives the protein CSCASGREQETQYF.

This clonotype was observed at least ten times. This chain links TRBV28 with TRBJ2-1; TRBD2 aligns across 7 bases. CDR3 length: 15 residues. J gave up 3 bases and V 4 bases, and 6 bases lay outside the gene matches. Germline CDR1 reads MDHEN; CDR2 reads SYDVKM. This CDR3 reads CASSSHLADYNEQFF. The DNA for the CDR3 is TGTGCCAGCAGTTCCCATCTAGCGGACTACAATGAGCAGTTCTTC. The complete variable domain, with remaining parts taken from reference TRBV28 and TRBJ2-1, reads DVKVTQSSRYLVKRTGEKVFLECVQDMDHENMFWYRQDPGLGLRLIYFSYDVKMKEKGDIPEGYSVSREKKERFSLILESASTNQTSMYLCASSSHLADYNEQFFGPGTRLTVL.

This clonotype was counted between two and nine times. The chain uses TRBV15 and TRBJ2-7; 11 nucleotides match TRBD2. The CDR3 length is 14 residues. CDR1 and CDR2 from the germline V gene are LNHNV and YYDKDF (reference sequence). Trimming removed 5 bases from V and 5 bases from J; junction bases left unmatched: 5. The CDR3 bases are TGTGCCACCAGCCACCGGACTAGCGGGCACGAGCAGTACTTC. This gives the protein CATSHRTSGHEQYF. The variable domain in full, completed from reference TRBV15 and TRBJ2-7, reads DAMVIQNPRYQVTQFGKPVTLSCSQTLNHNVMYWYQQKSSQAPKLLFHYYDKDFNNEADTPDNFQSRRPNTSFCFLDIRSPGLGDTAMYLCATSHRTSGHEQYFGPGTRLTVT.

This clonotype was counted many times. The rearrangement uses TRBV28 and TRBJ2-7; D gene unclear. CDR1 and CDR2 from the germline V gene are MDHEN and SYDVKM. This CDR3 is built from 12 residues. V lost 6 bases and J 2 bases, leaving 8 bases between the germline ends. The CDR3 is CASSSYTYEQYF. For the CDR3, the DNA is TGTGCCAGCAGCTCCTACACCTACGAGCAGTACTTC.

There are many counts of this clonotype. The chain employs TRBV11-2 and TRBJ1-3; D is perhaps TRBD1 (5 bases). Germline values: CDR1 SGHAT, CDR2 FQNNGV. The V end lost 5 bases, the J end lost 0 bases, and 11 bases lay between the germline ends. This CDR3 has 15 amino acids. CDR3 sequence: CASSTDSISGNTIYF. The CDR3 DNA reads TGTGCCAGCAGCACTGACAGTATCTCTGGAAACACCATATATTTT.

The sample holds many counts of this clonotype. The V gene is TRBV7-8, the J gene TRBJ1-6; 9 bases fit TRBD1. The CDR3 sequence is 16 residues long. Germline V CDR1 and CDR2: SGHVS, FQNEAQ. The J segment lost 10 bases and the V segment lost 4 bases, leaving 11 bases of the junction unmatched. Written as DNA, the CDR3 is TGTGCCAGCAGCTCCGACCGGTGGGACAGGGTCTCACCCCTCCACTTT. It encodes CASSSDRWDRVSPLHF.

This clonotype occurred many times. The chain joins TRBV18 to TRBJ2-1; D might be TRBD2 (5 bases). The V gene lost 8 bases and the J gene lost 8 bases, with 10 bases spanning the gap. The CDR3 extends over 11 amino acids. Looked up from germline, CDR1 is KGHSH and CDR2 is LQKENI. This CDR3 is CASHAEDEQFF. The CDR3 DNA sequence: TGTGCCAGCCATGCGGAGGATGAGCAGTTCTTC.

This clonotype was recorded at least ten times. This chain links TRBV20-1 with TRBJ2-7; 7 bases align to TRBD1. The CDR3 is 12 amino acids. Germline CDR1 DFQATT, CDR2 SNEGSKA (reference sequence). The trim removed 6 bases at V and 0 bases at J, leaving 2 bases unmatched. The DNA of the CDR3 is TGCAGTGCCGGGACAGCCTCCTACGAGCAGTACTTC. Its translation: CSAGTASYEQYF.

This clonotype was counted at least ten times. CDR3 in DNA: TGTGCCAGCAGCTCAATCCCGGGACTCAACGGGGAGCTGTTTTTT. Translation: CASSSIPGLNGELFF. The chain combines TRBV11-2 with TRBJ2-2; D is possibly TRBD2 (6 bases). The CDR3 is 15 residues long. Germline loops: CDR1 SGHAT, CDR2 FQNNGV. The germline V and J ends were trimmed by 4 bases and 7 bases, with 16 bases remaining between them.

The V call is TRBV25-1, the J call TRBJ1-1; D perhaps matches TRBD1 (6 bases). The CDR3 consists of 14 residues. V was shortened by 8 bases and J by 5 bases, with 18 bases between the two germline ends. From germline, CDR1 is MGHDK and CDR2 SYGVNS. The CDR3 DNA is TGTGCCAGCGGACCAGGGAGGGGGGGAACTGAAGCTTTCTTT. Protein product: CASGPGRGGTEAFF.

This clonotype showed up just a few times. The chain uses TRBV28 and TRBJ2-1, with 7 bases lining up with TRBD2. J was trimmed by 5 bases and V by 11 bases; bases with no gene match: 12. Germline CDR1 MDHEN, CDR2 SYDVKM. The CDR3 is made up of 14 amino acids. For the CDR3, the DNA is TGTGCCGCGGGTAGGGTAGCGGGTAACAATGAGCAGTTCTTC. Amino acids: CAAGRVAGNNEQFF.

This clonotype was seen just once. The J gene is TRBJ2-3, the V gene TRBV11-2; perhaps TRBD2 as D (6 bases). V was trimmed by 5 bases and J by 2 bases, leaving 17 bases between them. Germline lookup yields CDR1 SGHAT and CDR2 FQNNGV. The CDR3 is made up of 16 amino acids. The CDR3 region is CASSIAAYGNTDTQYF. In DNA, the CDR3 is TGTGCCAGCAGCATAGCGGCATACGGGAACACAGATACGCAGTATTTT.

The chain combines TRBV6-1 with TRBJ1-2; tentatively, D is TRBD1 (6 bases). The length of the CDR3 is 13 residues. CDR1 and CDR2 (germline): MNHNS, SASEGT. V was cut by 5 bases and J by 3 bases, with 10 bases left in between. CDR3 bases: TGTGCCAGCAGTACAGCAGGGGACTATGGCTACACCTTC. It translates to CASSTAGDYGYTF.

The table lists this clonotype with many counts. The rearrangement uses TRBV13 and TRBJ2-5; 7 bases match TRBD1. The CDR3 is 14 amino acids. Germline trimming cut 5 bases from V and 6 bases from J; bases unmatched to any gene: 9. Per germline, CDR1 PRHDT and CDR2 FYEKMQ (reference sequence). CDR3 residues: CASSHPDRVKTQYF. CDR3 bases: TGTGCCAGCAGCCACCCAGACAGGGTAAAGACCCAGTACTTC.

This clonotype came up a few times. V and J are TRBV3-1 and TRBJ1-2; the D gene is possibly TRBD1 (5 bases). The V gene lost 4 bases and the J gene lost 7 bases, with 13 bases spanning the gap. The CDR3 runs 13 residues. CDR1 is LGHDT and CDR2 is YNNKEL in the germline V gene (reference sequence). In DNA, the CDR3 is TGTGCCAGCAGCCTCGGACACCCGAGTGGCTACACCTTC. Protein: CASSLGHPSGYTF.

The table lists this clonotype with many counts. The gene calls are TRBV12-3 or TRBV12-4 and TRBJ2-7; TRBD2 is a possible D gene (6 bases). The V end lost 6 bases, the J end lost 2 bases, and 17 bases lay between the germline ends. The CDR3 totals 15 residues. The CDR3 nucleotides read TGTGCCAGCAGCCCACCCGGGACTGAGACCTACGAGCAGTACTTC. Amino acid sequence: CASSPPGTETYEQYF.

The sample holds many counts of this clonotype. The genes are TRBV28 and TRBJ2-7, with 7 bases lining up with TRBD2. This CDR3 is 14 amino acids long. Germline lookup yields CDR1 MDHEN and CDR2 SYDVKM. V was pared by 5 bases and J by 6 bases, with 10 bases of the junction left unmatched. The CDR3 loop is CASSPGRPWVEQYF. The CDR3 nucleotides are TGTGCCAGCAGTCCCGGGAGGCCTTGGGTCGAGCAGTACTTC. The full variable domain, its missing parts supplied by reference TRBV28 and TRBJ2-7, is DVKVTQSSRYLVKRTGEKVFLECVQDMDHENMFWYRQDPGLGLRLIYFSYDVKMKEKGDIPEGYSVSREKKERFSLILESASTNQTSMYLCASSPGRPWVEQYFGPGTRLTVT.

This clonotype was seen repeatedly, ten times or more. The rearrangement joins TRBV27 to TRBJ1-2, with D maybe TRBD1 (5 bases). V lost 0 bases, J lost 8 bases, and 19 bases lay in between. The CDR3 totals 16 residues. Germline-derived CDR1 and CDR2 are MNHEY and SMNVEV (reference sequence). The CDR3 reads CASSLSSGLTGYGYTF. In DNA form, the CDR3 reads TGTGCCAGCAGTTTATCTTCGGGGCTGACCGGCTACGGCTACACCTTC.